These 20 T cell receptor beta chains were sequenced from one sample in a study of regulatory T cells in long-lasting Graves disease. The time point here: newly diagnosed GD, antithyroid drugs for less than 3 months. Preparation of the TCR library used RNA extracted from PBMCs. The TCR beta library used iRepertoire HTBI primers with Arm-PCR amplification of CDR3. TCRdb called the multiplex PCR reads again in MiXCR, with one record for every CDR3 protein. The data contain approximately 400,000 distinct CDR3 sequences, about a sixth of them singletons. The sequencing used peripheral blood mononuclear cells (PBMCs), collected at new diagnosis, from a patient treated with antithyroid drugs. These receptors came from a female donor with Graves disease.

This clonotype was counted only a few times. The chain has TRBV19 and TRBJ2-7, with 11 bases matching TRBD1. J gave up 6 bases and V 5 bases, and 6 bases lay outside the gene matches. This CDR3 is built from 14 residues. Looked up from germline, CDR1 is LNHDA and CDR2 is SQIVND (reference sequence). CDR3 protein: CASSPGQGATEQYF. The CDR3 nucleotides read TGTGCCAGTAGTCCAGGACAGGGGGCGACCGAGCAGTACTTC.

This clonotype was observed many times. The chain recombines TRBV12-3 or TRBV12-4 with TRBJ2-2; 11 nucleotides line up with TRBD2. Trimming at V came to 5 bases and at J to 7 bases, leaving 9 bases not matched to a gene. The CDR3 extends over 16 amino acids. This CDR3 reads CASSLTSGSLVGELFF. The CDR3 coding sequence is TGTGCCAGCAGTCTTACTAGCGGGAGCCTCGTCGGGGAGCTGTTTTTT.

This clonotype has at least ten counts. This rearrangement joins TRBV4-1 to TRBJ1-4; D is uncertain. Germline V gives CDR1 MGHRA, CDR2 YSYEKL. The CDR3 totals 14 residues. V was trimmed by 5 bases and J by 0 bases, leaving 7 bases between them. Here the CDR3 reads CASSETATNEKLFF. The CDR3 DNA follows: TGCGCCAGCAGCGAAACAGCAACTAATGAAAAACTGTTTTTT.

This clonotype occurred a few times. The chain is built from TRBV28 and TRBJ2-7; TRBD1 is a possible D gene (6 bases). The germline gives CDR1 MDHEN, CDR2 SYDVKM. This CDR3 is built from 13 residues. The V gene lost 6 bases and the J gene lost 5 bases, with 14 bases spanning the gap. The DNA of the CDR3 is TGTGCCAGCAGCCATAACAGGGCCCACGAGCAGTACTTC. This translates into CASSHNRAHEQYF.

This clonotype has a count of ten or more. This chain joins TRBV2 and TRBJ1-5; D might be TRBD1 (6 bases). This CDR3 has 17 amino acids. Trimming removed 0 bases from V and 0 bases from J, with 12 bases in between. The germline V gene has CDR1 SNHLY and CDR2 FYNNEI. The CDR3 here is CASSEALGGPSNQPQHF. The CDR3, as DNA: TGTGCCAGCAGTGAAGCATTGGGGGGCCCTAGCAATCAGCCCCAGCATTTT.

This clonotype was counted at least ten times. The chain is built from TRBV12-3 or TRBV12-4 and TRBJ2-1, with 7 bases identical to TRBD1. This CDR3 has 14 residues. J was trimmed by 7 bases and V by 3 bases; bases with no gene match: 6. The CDR3, as DNA: TGTGCCAGCAGTTTCAGACAGGGTTTTAATGAGCAGTTCTTC. Its protein is CASSFRQGFNEQFF.

The chain joins TRBV29-1 to TRBJ1-1, with D perhaps TRBD1 (5 bases). Germline V gene lookup returns CDR1 SQVTM and CDR2 ANQGSEA. CDR3 size: 13 residues. Trimming left V 0 bases short and J 1 base short, with 6 bases between. This CDR3 reads CSVEETENTEAFF. In DNA form, the CDR3 reads TGCAGCGTTGAAGAGACAGAGAACACTGAAGCTTTCTTT.

As concerns this clonotype: At one of its ends the junction is not consistent with the germline gene, which may arise from a read error. The V and J genes are TRBV2 and TRBJ1-5, with D maybe TRBD1 (5 bases). The V gene's germline CDR1 is SNHLY and CDR2 FYNNEI. The CDR3 loop spans 13 amino acids. The CDR3 loop is CASRGGSSQPQHF. The CDR3 DNA sequence: TGTGCCAGCAGGGGGGGTAGCAGTCAGCCCCAGCATTTT.

The chain carries TRBV28 and TRBJ2-2, with D perhaps assigned TRBD1 or TRBD2 (7 bases each). Germline V gene data show CDR1 as MDHEN and CDR2 as SYDVKM. This CDR3 has 18 amino acids. The germline V and J ends were trimmed by 10 bases and 4 bases, with 28 bases remaining between them. The CDR3 nucleotides are TGTGCCACCCCCCAGGGGGGCGGGAGAAGGGGTAGCACCGGGGAGCTGTTTTTT. Translation gives CATPQGGGRRGSTGELFF.

This clonotype was recorded many times. The chain recombines TRBV5-1 with TRBJ2-2; TRBD2 agrees at 13 bases. This CDR3 region has 17 residues. V lost 4 bases and J lost 3; bases outside the gene matches: 6. In germline, CDR1 is SGHRS, CDR2 YFSETQ. The CDR3 protein is CASSPGTSGTYTGELFF. CDR3 sequence (DNA): TGCGCCAGCAGCCCCGGGACTAGCGGGACTTACACCGGGGAGCTGTTTTTT.

V and J are TRBV4-3 and TRBJ2-3; D call uncertain. This CDR3 region has 16 residues. The germline V gene encodes CDR1 LGHNA and CDR2 YSLEER. The V end was cut by 0 bases, the J end by 3 bases, with 13 bases between. CDR3 DNA: TGCGCCAGCAGCCAAGATCGGCAGTTCGAGACAGATACGCAGTATTTT. Protein: CASSQDRQFETDTQYF.

This clonotype was observed many times. V usage is TRBV27 and J usage is TRBJ2-1; 9 positions agree with TRBD2. Germline assignment: CDR1 MNHEY and CDR2 SMNVEV (reference sequence). After removal of 3 bases from V and 2 bases from J, the junction contained 2 bases not matched to a gene. The CDR3 contains 15 residues. CDR3 DNA sequence: TGTGCCAGCAGTTTGCAGCGGGGGGCCTACAATGAGCAGTTCTTC. It translates to CASSLQRGAYNEQFF.

The chain carries TRBV27 and TRBJ2-5, with D uncertain. The V gene lost 10 bases and the J gene lost 2 bases, with 17 bases spanning the gap. CDR1 is MNHEY, CDR2 SMNVEV, per germline (reference sequence). The CDR3 runs 14 residues. The CDR3 loop is CATKRSPPQETQYF. The CDR3, as DNA: TGTGCCACCAAAAGGTCCCCCCCACAAGAGACCCAGTACTTC.

This clonotype showed up many times. The J gene is TRBJ1-1, the V gene TRBV3-1; no reliable D call. The germline V gene encodes CDR1 LGHDT and CDR2 YNNKEL (reference sequence). V shed 1 base and J shed 3 bases, with 12 bases lying between them. CDR3 length: 15 residues. The CDR3 DNA reads TGTGCCAGCAGCCAAGCCATCGTGTGGGACACTGAAGCTTTCTTT. Amino acids: CASSQAIVWDTEAFF.

A few counts support this clonotype. V and J are TRBV9 and TRBJ1-1, with D uncertain. The ends were cut back, 2 bases at V and 0 bases at J, with 17 bases in the middle. CDR1 is SGDLS and CDR2 is YYNGEE in the germline V gene. There are 17 residues in the CDR3. Written as DNA, the CDR3 is TGTGCCAGCAGCGTCCTACAGAACCACGAACTGAACACTGAAGCTTTCTTT. As protein: CASSVLQNHELNTEAFF.

This chain links TRBV28 with TRBJ2-1, with 10 bases identical to TRBD2. With 6 bases clipped from V and 7 bases from J, the junction kept 21 bases outside the gene matches. The CDR3 is 19 residues long. The germline gives CDR1 MDHEN, CDR2 SYDVKM. The CDR3 loop reads CASSLYAVRSGRAGNEQFF. In nucleotides, the CDR3 is TGTGCCAGCAGCCTATACGCCGTGAGGAGCGGGAGGGCGGGGAATGAGCAGTTCTTC.

The chain links TRBV28 to TRBJ1-2; 8 bases agree with TRBD1. V was clipped by 10 bases and J by 8 bases; unmatched bases: 18. Germline V gives CDR1 MDHEN, CDR2 SYDVKM. The CDR3 sequence is 15 residues long. The CDR3: CATPRAGGVGRGYTF. CDR3 bases: TGTGCCACCCCCAGGGCAGGGGGCGTTGGAAGAGGCTACACCTTC.

Regarding this clonotype: One base separates it from a far larger clone, so it is likely a read error. The chain joins TRBV7-9 to TRBJ2-5; a weak D match, TRBD1 (6 bases). Per the germline V gene, CDR1 is SEHNR and CDR2 is FQNEAQ (reference sequence). V was shortened by 6 bases and J by 2 bases, with 13 bases between the two germline ends. This CDR3 is 14 amino acids long. CDR3 nucleotide sequence: TGTGCCAGCAGTGAAAGGACAGAACAAGAGACCCAGTACTTC. This encodes CASSERTEQETQYF.

Notes on this clonotype: One base away lies a much larger clone, so this may be a sequencing read error. The chain carries TRBV6-9 and TRBJ1-5; unclear D gene. Trimming cost V 3 bases and J 0 bases, with 15 bases left between them. The CDR3 is made up of 17 amino acids. Germline V gene lookup returns CDR1 MNHGY and CDR2 SVAAGI. The CDR3 region is CASSYYRPWISNQPQHF. The CDR3 DNA reads as TGTGCCAGCAGTTACTACCGACCATGGATTAGCAATCAGCCCCAGCATTTT.

This clonotype was counted at least ten times. The chain is built from TRBV2 and TRBJ2-1; no firm D call. V gave up 8 bases and J gave up 0 bases, with 14 bases separating them. This CDR3 contains 15 residues. Looked up from germline, CDR1 is SNHLY and CDR2 is FYNNEI. CDR3 DNA sequence: TGTGCCAGCCGCCCAGACCGATCCTCCTACAATGAGCAGTTCTTC. It yields the protein CASRPDRSSYNEQFF.